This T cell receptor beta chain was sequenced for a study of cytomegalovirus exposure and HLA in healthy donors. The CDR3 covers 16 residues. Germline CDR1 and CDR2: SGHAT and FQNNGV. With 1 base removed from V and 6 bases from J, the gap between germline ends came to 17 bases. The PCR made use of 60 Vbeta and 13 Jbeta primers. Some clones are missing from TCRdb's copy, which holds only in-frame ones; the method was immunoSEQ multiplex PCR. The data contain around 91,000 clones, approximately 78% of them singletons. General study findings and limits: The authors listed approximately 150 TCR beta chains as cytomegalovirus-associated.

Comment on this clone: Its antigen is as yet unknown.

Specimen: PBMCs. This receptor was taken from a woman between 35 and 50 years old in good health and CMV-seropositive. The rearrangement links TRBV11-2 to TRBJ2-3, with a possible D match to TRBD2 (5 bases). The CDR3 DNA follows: TGTGCCAGCAGCTTAGTGCAGCGGCCACCTCGGGATACGCAGTATTTT. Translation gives CASSLVQRPPRDTQYF.